This T cell receptor (beta chain) was recovered during a study of T-cell reconstitution after alpha-beta-depleted transplantation in children. For TCRbeta, the library was prepared with unique molecular identifiers. TCRdb ran MiXCR on the PCR reads and lists one entry per CDR3 protein. The table shows fewer than 1 million distinct CDR3 sequences, with approximately 15% occurring only once. The germline V gene encodes CDR1 SGHRS and CDR2 YFSETQ. CDR3 length: 13 amino acids. V was clipped by 0 bases and J by 9 bases, with 10 bases between them. The J gene is TRBJ2-1, the V gene TRBV5-1; a possible D gene is TRBD2 (7 bases). This sequence was found in a male patient aged 10-17 years who had a stem cell transplant for acute lymphoblastic leukemia, so the T cells may come from the graft donor. The input for sequencing was PBMCs, mostly from graft donor cells, taken 360 days after TCRalphabeta/CD19-depleted stem cell transplant. DNA for the CDR3: TGCGCCAGCAGCTTGGAGGGGGGGTTTGAGCAGTTCTTC. Protein: CASSLEGGFEQFF.